Shown below are 18 T cell receptor beta chains from a single sample sequenced in a study of shared clonotypes between healthy human individuals. In the naive CD8 group, cells lacked CD45RO and were positively selected for CCR7, so terminally differentiated effector memory CD45RA+ cells were left out. Assay: immunoSEQ multiplex PCR; the TCRdb copy retains only in-frame clones and omits some. The sample carries millions of clones, roughly 95% recorded once. Sequences were obtained from naive CD8+ T cells sorted from blood. These receptors all come from a young man in good health.

CDR3 bases: TGTGCCAGCAGTTACTTGAGAGGGGATCAGCCCCAGCATTTT. Translated, it gives CASSYLRGDQPQHF. This sequence joins TRBV6-5 and TRBJ1-5, with TRBD1 as a possible D gene (5 bases). With 1 base removed from V and 5 bases from J, the gap between germline ends came to 9 bases. The germline CDR1 and CDR2 sequences are MNHEY and SVGAGI. The CDR3 is made up of 14 amino acids.

The rearrangement links TRBV25-1 to TRBJ2-7; D is uncertain. This CDR3 contains 11 residues. CDR1 and CDR2 from the germline V gene are MGHDK and SYGVNS. V lost 7 bases to trimming and J lost 3 bases, with 7 bases between them. CDR3 sequence: CASTDNYEQYF. The CDR3 DNA follows: TGTGCCAGCACCGACAACTACGAGCAGTACTTC.

The chain uses TRBV7-8 and TRBJ2-7; the D is unclear. The germline gives CDR1 SGHVS, CDR2 FQNEAQ. V lost 3 bases and J 0 bases, leaving 12 bases between the germline ends. CDR3 length: 15 amino acids. The CDR3 loop is CASSFGTTYSYEQYF. CDR3 nucleotide sequence: TGTGCCAGCAGCTTCGGAACTACCTACTCCTACGAGCAGTACTTC.

This clone was counted a few times. The chain employs TRBV6-5 and TRBJ1-2, with TRBD1 identical over 11 bases. The trim removed 1 base at V and 3 bases at J, leaving 4 bases unmatched. The germline gives CDR1 MNHEY, CDR2 SVGAGI. The CDR3 totals 16 residues. The CDR3 here is CASSYWPGQGDYGYTF. The CDR3 DNA reads TGTGCCAGCAGTTACTGGCCGGGACAGGGGGACTATGGCTACACCTTC.

Note on this clone: A read error may produce the germline difference seen at one junction end. Different DNA sequences within this sample yield the same CDR3. V gene TRBV5-1 combines with J gene TRBJ1-1, with D maybe TRBD1 (6 bases). The CDR3 consists of 13 residues. Germline-derived CDR1 and CDR2 are SGHRS and YFSETQ. DNA of the CDR3: TGCGCCAGCAGTTTGGACAGGAACACTGAAGCTTTCTTT. It translates to CASSLDRNTEAFF.

V is TRBV6-1 and J is TRBJ1-1; D call uncertain. The CDR3 spans 14 residues. Between the trimmed V and J ends, which lost 1 base and 5 bases, there was a span of 11 bases. Germline V lookup: CDR1 MNHNS, CDR2 SASEGT. The CDR3 here is CASSEDSVWTEAFF. DNA for the CDR3: TGTGCCAGCAGTGAAGATTCGGTTTGGACTGAAGCTTTCTTT.

With regard to this clone: This CDR3 is also generated by other DNA sequences in the sample. The chain couples TRBV9 to TRBJ2-5; 9 nucleotides line up with TRBD2. The germline CDR1 and CDR2 sequences are SGDLS and YYNGEE. V lost 2 bases and J lost 4; bases outside the gene matches: 9. The CDR3 runs 16 residues. The CDR3 region is CASSVELAGGRETQYF. The DNA of the CDR3 is TGTGCCAGCAGCGTGGAACTAGCGGGTGGGCGAGAGACCCAGTACTTC. The variable domain in full, completed from reference TRBV9 and TRBJ2-5, reads DSGVTQTPKHLITATGQRVTLRCSPRSGDLSVYWYQQSLDQGLQFLIQYYNGEERAKGNILERFSAQQFPDLHSELNLSSLELGDSALYFCASSVELAGGRETQYFGPGTRLLVL.

The rearrangement links TRBV7-2 to TRBJ2-5, with 8 bases identical to TRBD2. This CDR3 has 15 amino acids. CDR1 and CDR2 (germline): SGHTA, FQGNSA. The trim removed 2 bases at V and 2 bases at J, leaving 4 bases unmatched. CDR3 region: CASSLWPSGQETQYF. The CDR3, as DNA: TGTGCCAGCAGCTTATGGCCTAGCGGGCAAGAGACCCAGTACTTC.

The chain has TRBV6-1 and TRBJ2-1; weak D call: TRBD1 (6 bases). Germline V gene lookup returns CDR1 MNHNS and CDR2 SASEGT. The CDR3 is 15 residues long. V shed 6 bases and J shed 3 bases, with 15 bases lying between them. The CDR3 is CASSPGTRNYNEQFF. The CDR3 nucleotides are TGTGCCAGCAGCCCCGGGACAAGGAACTACAATGAGCAGTTCTTC.

For this clone: The sample holds other DNA sequences that translate to the same CDR3. The chain combines TRBV5-6 with TRBJ2-2, with 10 nucleotides matching TRBD2. Per the germline V gene, CDR1 is SGHDT and CDR2 is YYEEEE. Germline trimming cut 0 bases from V and 2 bases from J; bases unmatched to any gene: 1. The CDR3 has 16 residues. The CDR3 coding sequence is TGTGCCAGCAGCTTGGAACTAGCGGGAAACACCGGGGAGCTGTTTTTT. Protein: CASSLELAGNTGELFF.

The chain joins TRBV19 to TRBJ2-2; D gene ambiguous. Trimming took 8 bases from V and 4 from J, leaving 8 bases between them. Germline V gene lookup returns CDR1 LNHDA and CDR2 SQIVND (reference sequence). CDR3 size: 12 residues. The chain's CDR3 is CASRAVTGELFF. CDR3 sequence (DNA): TGTGCCAGTCGGGCGGTCACCGGGGAGCTGTTTTTT.

The rearrangement uses TRBV4-1 and TRBJ2-5, with 7 bases lining up with TRBD2. With V trimmed by 6 bases and J by 4 bases, 5 bases remained unmatched. Germline V gene lookup returns CDR1 MGHRA and CDR2 YSYEKL. The CDR3 spans 13 residues. CDR3 in DNA: TGCGCCAGCAGTCCGCCGGGGGGAGAGACCCAGTACTTC. Translating gives CASSPPGGETQYF.

The gene calls are TRBV4-1 and TRBJ1-4; maybe TRBD1 (6 bases). This CDR3 has 16 amino acids. V was pared by 6 bases and J by 2 bases, with 16 bases between. Germline CDR1 MGHRA, CDR2 YSYEKL. The DNA of the CDR3 is TGCGCCAGCAGAGGGGGGGGCCGCGGGACTAATGAAAAACTGTTTTTT. It specifies CASRGGGRGTNEKLFF.

CDR3 bases: TGCGCCAGCAGCCAAGATCCCGGGGGTGAGACCCAGTACTTC. Encoded protein: CASSQDPGGETQYF. J is TRBJ2-5 and V is TRBV4-1; a possible D gene is TRBD2 (6 bases). Trimming stripped 0 bases from V and 5 bases from J, with 10 bases between. The CDR3 has 14 residues. Looked up from germline, CDR1 is MGHRA and CDR2 is YSYEKL.

The chain is built from TRBV6-5 and TRBJ1-1; tentatively, D is TRBD1 (6 bases). The CDR3 consists of 14 residues. Trimming shortened V by 4 bases and J by 5 bases, and 14 bases separated the two germline ends. CDR1 and CDR2 (germline): MNHEY, SVGAGI. Written as DNA, the CDR3 is TGTGCCAGCAGTTTAACAGGGTTGGGAACTGAAGCTTTCTTT. Encoded protein: CASSLTGLGTEAFF.

This clone was recorded only once. The chain couples TRBV6-6 to TRBJ2-2; D is unresolved. The V gene's germline CDR1 is MNHNY and CDR2 SVGAGI (reference sequence). The CDR3 has 13 amino acids. V was cut by 6 bases and J by 6 bases, with 11 bases left in between. The chain's CDR3 is CASSPQRAGELFF. In nucleotides, the CDR3 is TGTGCCAGCAGCCCCCAACGGGCCGGGGAGCTGTTTTTT.

The chain has TRBV10-3 and TRBJ1-3, with D maybe TRBD1 (5 bases). Germline-derived CDR1 and CDR2 are ENHRY and SYGVKD. Trimming took off 0 bases at V and 1 base at J, with 13 bases between the two ends. The CDR3 length is 17 residues. This chain's CDR3 is CAISESVGGESGNTIYF. The CDR3 DNA reads as TGTGCCATCAGTGAGTCGGTGGGAGGGGAATCTGGAAACACCATATATTTT.

The chain links TRBV6-6 to TRBJ1-5; maybe TRBD1 (5 bases). The CDR3 runs 16 residues. Trimming shortened V by 5 bases and J by 1 base, and 15 bases separated the two germline ends. CDR1 is MNHNY and CDR2 is SVGAGI in the germline V gene (reference sequence). The CDR3 loop is CASSAAGRGSNQPQHF. CDR3 sequence (DNA): TGTGCCAGCAGTGCGGCAGGAAGGGGAAGCAATCAGCCCCAGCATTTT.